The 13 T cell receptor beta chains below all came from one sample that was sequenced in a study of OX40 agonist ivuxolimab in advanced cancers. Measured with immunoSEQ multiplex PCR; TCRdb has only the in-frame clones, and not every one. The sample comprises 60,000 to 75,000 clones, about 91% of which are singletons, and approximately 1% rests with the top ten. Sequencing used CD4+ or CD8+ T cells sorted from blood, obtained in a trial of the OX40 agonist ivuxolimab. The receptors were gathered from an adult with an advanced solid tumor such as melanoma, head and neck, liver or kidney cancer.

The V call is TRBV10-2, the J call TRBJ2-3; TRBD2 matches at 9 bases. The CDR3 loop spans 14 amino acids. J lost 8 bases, V lost 7 bases, and 10 bases had no gene match. Germline assignment: CDR1 WSHSY and CDR2 SAAADI. The CDR3 nucleotides are TGCGCCAGCATGATGGGCGGGGGGGCCGGTACGCAGTATTTT. Its translation: CASMMGGGAGTQYF.

V gene TRBV29-1 combines with J gene TRBJ2-5; TRBD1 matches 7 bases. The better agreement between TRBJ2-7 and the DNA end casts doubt on the J call. The germline gives CDR1 SQVTM, CDR2 ANQGSEA. The CDR3 runs 16 residues. The CDR3 sequence: CSVALQGTGPNYEQYF. The CDR3, as DNA: TGCAGCGTTGCGTTACAGGGGACCGGTCCTAATTACGAGCAGTACTTC.

The chain is built from TRBV7-9 and TRBJ1-2; D gene uncertain. The CDR3 covers 12 residues. Trimming cost V 10 bases and J 7 bases, with 16 bases left between them. Germline V gives CDR1 SEHNR, CDR2 FQNEAQ (reference sequence). CDR3: CAIPTGVIGYTF. The CDR3 region has the DNA TGTGCCATCCCGACTGGGGTTATTGGCTACACCTTC.

The V and J genes are TRBV4-2 and TRBJ1-2; possible D gene TRBD1, 5 bases. The CDR3 is made up of 16 amino acids. Germline CDR1 and CDR2: LGHNA and YNFKEQ. V was cut by 1 base and J by 6 bases, with 18 bases left in between. This chain's CDR3 is CASSQAGRGEKDGYTF. As DNA, the CDR3 is TGTGCCAGCAGCCAAGCGGGGAGAGGGGAGAAAGATGGCTACACCTTC.

The gene calls are TRBV10-1 and TRBJ1-5; maybe TRBD1 (6 bases). This CDR3 contains 13 residues. The germline V gene encodes CDR1 WNHNN and CDR2 SYGVQD (reference sequence). Trimming removed 5 bases from V and 9 bases from J, with 14 bases in between. CDR3 bases: TGCGCCAGCAGTCAGACCCCACAGGGGCCCCAGCATTTT. This sequence encodes CASSQTPQGPQHF.

V is TRBV5-1 and J is TRBJ1-1; the D gene is possibly TRBD1 (6 bases). V lost 4 bases to trimming and J lost 1 base, with 11 bases between them. From germline, CDR1 is SGHRS and CDR2 YFSETQ. There are 14 residues in the CDR3. CDR3 loop: CASSRTEQNTEAFF. CDR3 bases: TGCGCCAGCAGCCGGACAGAACAGAACACTGAAGCTTTCTTT.

The chain is built from TRBV7-3 and TRBJ2-1; possible D gene TRBD2, 5 bases. Germline V gene sequence: CDR1 SGHTA, CDR2 FQGTGA. Trimming cost V 8 bases and J 5 bases, with 13 bases left between them. The CDR3 is 13 residues long. CDR3 region: CASGGGPNNEQFF. The CDR3 nucleotides read TGTGCCAGCGGCGGCGGGCCTAACAATGAGCAGTTCTTC.

This chain uses TRBV15 with TRBJ1-4; weak D call: TRBD1 (5 bases). The CDR3 consists of 14 residues. V was cut by 7 bases and J by 5 bases, with 14 bases left in between. The germline CDR1 and CDR2 sequences are LNHNV and YYDKDF (reference sequence). CDR3 region: CATNNGRVNEKLFF. CDR3 bases: TGTGCCACCAATAACGGCAGGGTCAATGAAAAACTGTTTTTT.

The rearrangement links TRBV10-3 to TRBJ2-3; 10 positions agree with TRBD2. The CDR3 consists of 15 residues. The V gene end was trimmed by 9 bases and the J gene end by 2 bases; junction bases not matched to a gene: 8. Germline lookup yields CDR1 ENHRY and CDR2 SYGVKD. CDR3 loop: CAISSLAGPTDTQYF. In nucleotides, the CDR3 is TGTGCCATTAGCTCACTAGCGGGGCCCACAGATACGCAGTATTTT.

This chain joins TRBV7-9 and TRBJ1-4; D might be TRBD1 (6 bases). The CDR3 is 13 amino acids. CDR1 and CDR2 from the germline V gene are SEHNR and FQNEAQ (reference sequence). Trimming took 6 bases from V and 7 from J, leaving 12 bases between them. The DNA of the CDR3 is TGTGCCAGCAGTTGGACAGAGGGTGAAAAACTGTTTTTT. It translates to CASSWTEGEKLFF.

The chain uses TRBV19 and TRBJ2-3; D might be TRBD1 or TRBD2, each matching 5 bases. Per the germline V gene, CDR1 is LNHDA and CDR2 is SQIVND (reference sequence). The CDR3 extends over 14 amino acids. Trimming stripped 3 bases from V and 2 bases from J, with 9 bases between. The CDR3 reads CASSIPGTTDTQYF. In DNA form, the CDR3 reads TGTGCCAGTAGTATTCCGGGGACCACAGATACGCAGTATTTT.

The V and J genes are TRBV6-1 and TRBJ2-6; 10 nucleotides match TRBD1. This CDR3 has 10 amino acids. CDR1 is MNHNS and CDR2 is SASEGT in the germline V gene. V shed 9 bases, J shed 18 bases, and the junction held 5 bases outside the gene matches. CDR3 sequence reads: CASWDRGSTF. The CDR3 DNA follows: TGTGCCAGTTGGGACAGGGGTTCGACTTTC.

As for this clone: Other DNA sequences in this sample translate to the same CDR3. The chain has TRBV5-6 and TRBJ1-1; D may be TRBD1 (6 bases). Germline lookup yields CDR1 SGHDT and CDR2 YYEEEE. V lost 0 bases and J lost 1, with 7 bases in between. The CDR3 runs to 14 residues. The CDR3: CASSLAGANTEAFF. As DNA, the CDR3 is TGTGCCAGCAGCTTGGCAGGGGCGAACACTGAAGCTTTCTTT. Supplemented by reference TRBV5-6 and TRBJ1-1, the full variable domain reads DAGVTQSPTHLIKTRGQQVTLRCSPKSGHDTVSWYQQALGQGPQFIFQYYEEEERQRGNFPDRFSGHQFPNYSSELNVNALLLGDSALYLCASSLAGANTEAFFGQGTRLTVV.